This T cell receptor (beta chain) comes out of a study of OX40 agonist ivuxolimab in advanced cancers. Study observations and caveats: Partly responding patients at 0.1-3.0 mg/kg showed some of the smallest clonal expansion.

Germline assignment: CDR1 SQVTM and CDR2 ANQGSEA. Trimming at V came to 3 bases and at J to 9 bases, leaving 4 bases not matched to a gene. There are 14 residues in the CDR3. Libraries were prepared by immunoSEQ multiplex PCR; TCRdb keeps only in-frame clonotypes and omits some of them. The top ten hold around 15% of the sample, which has tens of thousands of clones, about 90% seen once. Worth noting for this clone: Antigen: not known.

This material consisted of CD4+ or CD8+ T cells sorted from blood, taken in a trial of the OX40 agonist ivuxolimab. The sequence was obtained from an adult with an advanced solid tumor such as melanoma, head and neck, liver or kidney cancer. The chain employs TRBV29-1 and TRBJ2-1; 14 nucleotides agree with TRBD2. This CDR3 is CSVDRTSGRSEQFF. The CDR3 region has the DNA TGCAGCGTTGATCGGACTAGCGGGAGGAGTGAGCAGTTCTTC.